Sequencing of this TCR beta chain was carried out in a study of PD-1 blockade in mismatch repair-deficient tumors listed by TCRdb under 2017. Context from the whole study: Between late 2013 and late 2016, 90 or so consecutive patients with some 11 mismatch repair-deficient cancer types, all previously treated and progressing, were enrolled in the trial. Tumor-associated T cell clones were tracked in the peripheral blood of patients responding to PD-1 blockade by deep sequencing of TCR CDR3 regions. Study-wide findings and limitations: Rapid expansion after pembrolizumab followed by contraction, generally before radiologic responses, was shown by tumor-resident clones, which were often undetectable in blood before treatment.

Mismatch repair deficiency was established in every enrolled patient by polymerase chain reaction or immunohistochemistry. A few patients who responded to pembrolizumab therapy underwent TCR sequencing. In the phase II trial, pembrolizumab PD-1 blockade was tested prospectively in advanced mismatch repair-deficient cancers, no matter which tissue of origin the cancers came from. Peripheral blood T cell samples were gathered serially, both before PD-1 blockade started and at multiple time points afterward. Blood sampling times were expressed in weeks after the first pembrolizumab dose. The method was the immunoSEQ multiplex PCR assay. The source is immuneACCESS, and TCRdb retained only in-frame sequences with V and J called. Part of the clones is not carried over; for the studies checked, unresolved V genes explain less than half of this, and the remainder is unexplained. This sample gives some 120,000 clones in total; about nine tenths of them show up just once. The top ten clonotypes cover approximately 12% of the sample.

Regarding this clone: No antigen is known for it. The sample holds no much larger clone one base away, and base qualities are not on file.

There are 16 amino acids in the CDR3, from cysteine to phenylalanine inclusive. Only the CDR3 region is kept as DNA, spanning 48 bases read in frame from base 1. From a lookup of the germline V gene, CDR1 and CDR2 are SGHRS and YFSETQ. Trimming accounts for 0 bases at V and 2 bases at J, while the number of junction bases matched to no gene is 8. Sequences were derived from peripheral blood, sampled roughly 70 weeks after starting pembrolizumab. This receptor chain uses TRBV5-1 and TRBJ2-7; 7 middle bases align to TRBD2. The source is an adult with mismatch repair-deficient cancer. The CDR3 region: CASSLGGGLVAYEQYF. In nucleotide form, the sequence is TGCGCCAGCAGCTTGGGCGGGGGTCTAGTAGCCTACGAGCAGTACTTC.